This TCR beta chain was recovered during a study of early T cells in non-severe SARS-CoV-2 infection. For the study at large: Bulk RNA from unsorted whole blood was sequenced; chains were unpaired.

Researchers attached unique molecular identifiers to individual cDNA molecules. One entry per CDR3 protein, called by TCRdb with MiXCR from the 5' RACE reads. The table records over 55,000 distinct CDR3 sequences, around 12% of them present only once. In its sample, this clonotype was seen once. Its cognate antigen is unknown. Overall study results and limits: VDJdb matching favored anti-spike CD8 responses, missing private and CD4 specificities.

This sequence was found in an adult who was a healthcare worker with PCR-confirmed SARS-CoV-2 infection or an uninfected control (not recorded which). The specimen sequenced was whole blood.

CDR3 DNA: TGCAGCGTATCTAGCGGGAGGACCTACAATGAGCAGTTCTTC. It codes for CSVSSGRTYNEQFF. The rearrangement links TRBV29-1 to TRBJ2-1; 11 bases fit TRBD2. The CDR3 sequence is 14 residues long. J lost 2 bases, V lost 6 bases, and 3 bases had no gene match. Germline V CDR1 and CDR2: SQVTM, ANQGSEA.